The rows below give T cell receptor beta chains drawn from one sample of a study of blood T cell repertoires in COVID-19. TCRdb's copy holds only in-frame clones and misses some; the assay was immunoSEQ multiplex PCR. There are roughly 420,000 clones in the sample; 88% occur only once, and over 0.9% lies in the top ten. Source material: PBMCs or T cells enriched from blood (not recorded which). The receptor set was obtained from a woman under 40 with acute COVID-19. The CDR3 runs from the conserved cysteine through the conserved F or W. The D gene is left open where the match is weak. The size entry is marked missing in some rows and otherwise reads once, few, many or a size class.

D	size	J	V	CDR3	DNA
TRBD1	-	TRBJ1-2	TRBV5-1	CASSSTGMSDYGYTF	TGCGCCAGCAGCTCGACAGGGATGAGCGACTATGGCTACACCTTC
TRBD2	-	TRBJ2-1	TRBV7-8	CASSLARTLSGRDNEQFF	TGTGCCAGCAGCTTAGCGCGGACTCTTAGCGGGAGGGACAATGAGCAGTTCTTC
-	few	TRBJ2-1	TRBV7-3	CASSLTRGTLYNEQFF	TGTGCCAGCAGCTTAACTCGGGGGACGTTATACAATGAGCAGTTCTTC
TRBD1	-	TRBJ1-6	TRBV9	CASSVAGGFDSPLHF	TGTGCCAGCAGCGTAGCAGGGGGCTTCGATTCACCCCTCCACTTT
TRBD1	few	TRBJ2-1	TRBV7-9	CASSLGQGIINEQFF	TGTGCCAGCAGCTTGGGACAGGGAATAATCAATGAGCAGTTCTTC
TRBD1	-	TRBJ2-1	TRBV24-1	CATSGRGDRVYNEQFF	TGTGCCACCAGTGGAAGGGGGGACAGGGTGTACAATGAGCAGTTCTTC
TRBD2	-	TRBJ2-3	TRBV7-2	CASSLRRGGGGTDTQYF	TGTGCCAGCAGCTTAAGGCGGGGGGGCGGCGGCACAGATACGCAGTATTTT
-	-	TRBJ1-1	TRBV7-9	CASSLGTQHRGEAFF	TGTGCCAGCAGCTTAGGTACGCAGCACCGAGGTGAAGCTTTCTTT
-	-	TRBJ2-5	TRBV27	CASSPGRLGQPGQETQYF	TGTGCCAGCAGCCCTGGCCGCCTGGGGCAGCCGGGCCAAGAGACCCAGTACTTC
-	-	TRBJ1-5	TRBV6-1	CASSEGPGNQPQHF	TGTGCCAGCAGTGAAGGTCCAGGCAATCAGCCCCAGCATTTT
TRBD2	once	TRBJ2-5	TRBV30	CASTSGGQETQYF	TGTGCCTCGACTAGCGGGGGCCAAGAGACCCAGTACTTC
-	-	TRBJ2-5	TRBV7-2	CASSLERVVETQYF	TGTGCCAGCAGCTTAGAACGGGTAGTAGAGACCCAGTACTTC
-	-	TRBJ2-6	TRBV13	CASSLGPLLSGANVLTF	TGTGCCAGCAGCTTAGGACCCCTCCTCAGTGGGGCCAACGTCCTGACTTTC
-	-	TRBJ1-5	TRBV21-1	CASSILTGVSQPQHF	TGTGCCAGCAGCATCCTAACAGGGGTGTCTCAGCCCCAGCATTTT
-	-	TRBJ1-5	TRBV6-4	CASSEGGRQPQHF	TGTGCCAGCAGTGAGGGGGGTCGACAGCCCCAGCATTTT
-	-	TRBJ1-1	TRBV12-5	CASGPFTEAFF	TGTGCTAGTGGTCCTTTCACTGAAGCTTTCTTT
-	-	TRBJ2-1	TRBV24-1	CATSDLGSCGAVPHNEQFF	TGTGCCACCAGTGATTTGGGGTCGTGCGGGGCCGTTCCTCACAATGAGCAGTTCTTC
-	-	TRBJ2-3	TRBV3-1/TRBV3-2	CASSQSVQRITDTQYF	TGTGCCAGCAGCCAAAGTGTCCAGCGGATCACAGATACGCAGTATTTT
-	-	TRBJ2-4	TRBV5-4	CASSFQGTKNIQYF	TGTGCCAGCAGCTTCCAGGGAACCAAAAACATTCAGTACTTC